Presented here are 27 T cell receptor beta chains from one specimen sequenced in a study of blood T cell repertoires in COVID-19. Assay: immunoSEQ multiplex PCR; the TCRdb copy retains only in-frame clones and omits some. Among fewer than 250,000 clones listed, approximately 83% were seen once. The sequencing input was peripheral blood. These receptors were taken from a human donor in a cohort sampled during active COVID-19.

The chain is built from TRBV27 and TRBJ1-5; D gene ambiguous. V dropped 2 bases and J dropped 2 bases, with 7 bases sitting between them. CDR3 size: 14 residues. CDR1 and CDR2 from the germline V gene are MNHEY and SMNVEV (reference sequence). CDR3 coding DNA: TGTGCCAGCAGTTTAGAGGGAGGCAATCAGCCCCAGCATTTT. Its protein is CASSLEGGNQPQHF.

The chain uses TRBV28 and TRBJ2-7; D is unresolved. The germline V gene encodes CDR1 MDHEN and CDR2 SYDVKM. This CDR3 spans 12 amino acids. V lost 4 bases to trimming and J lost 7 bases, with 11 bases between them. The CDR3 bases are TGTGCCAGCAGTTCAGGATTAAAGGAGCAGTACTTC. Amino acid sequence: CASSSGLKEQYF.

The rearrangement uses TRBV5-1 and TRBJ2-7; TRBD1 matches at 8 bases. Germline trimming cut 4 bases from V and 2 bases from J; bases unmatched to any gene: 8. There are 15 residues in the CDR3. The germline V gene encodes CDR1 SGHRS and CDR2 YFSETQ. The CDR3 coding sequence is TGCGCCAGCAGCACCCGGACAGGGTTTACCTACGAGCAGTACTTC. The encoded protein is CASSTRTGFTYEQYF. Together with reference TRBV5-1 and TRBJ2-7, the CDR3 gives the full variable domain: KAGVTQTPRYLIKTRGQQVTLSCSPISGHRSVSWYQQTPGQGLQFLFEYFSETQRNKGNFPGRFSGRQFSNSRSEMNVSTLELGDSALYLCASSTRTGFTYEQYFGPGTRLTVT.

The chain combines TRBV27 with TRBJ1-1; possibly TRBD1 for D (6 bases). The CDR3 sequence is 15 residues long. Germline V gene data show CDR1 as MNHEY and CDR2 as SMNVEV (reference sequence). Trimming took off 6 bases at V and 1 base at J, with 15 bases between the two ends. The CDR3 DNA is TGTGCCAGCAGCCTCATAGGGGGTTGGAACACTGAAGCTTTCTTT. Translating it yields CASSLIGGWNTEAFF.

This rearrangement joins TRBV5-6 to TRBJ1-1; D gene uncertain. Germline V gene data show CDR1 as SGHDT and CDR2 as YYEEEE. The CDR3 loop spans 14 amino acids. The V end lost 5 bases, the J end lost 4 bases, and 15 bases lay between the germline ends. This CDR3 reads CASRLGVGSTEAFF. CDR3 DNA: TGTGCCAGCAGGCTCGGGGTCGGAAGCACTGAAGCTTTCTTT.

The rearrangement uses TRBV5-4 and TRBJ2-7, with a possible D match to TRBD2 (6 bases). Germline CDR1 reads SGHNT; CDR2 reads YYREEE (reference sequence). The V end was cut by 4 bases, the J end by 6 bases, with 20 bases between. The CDR3 consists of 15 residues. The DNA of the CDR3 is TGTGCCAGCAGCGGTAGTAGCGGTTCCTCTTTCGAGCAGTACTTC. Translation: CASSGSSGSSFEQYF.

The rearrangement uses TRBV30 and TRBJ2-2; 7 nucleotides agree with TRBD2. The CDR3 totals 16 residues. Germline loops: CDR1 GTSNPN, CDR2 SVGIG (reference sequence). Trimming at V came to 0 bases and at J to 2 bases, leaving 6 bases not matched to a gene. DNA for the CDR3: TGTGCCTGGAGTGTAACCACGGGGGGTAACACCGGGGAGCTGTTTTTT. This gives the protein CAWSVTTGGNTGELFF.

The rearrangement links TRBV6-5 to TRBJ1-2, with D possibly being TRBD1 (5 bases). With 5 bases removed from V and 1 base from J, the gap between germline ends came to 8 bases. This CDR3 has 13 amino acids. Germline V gene data show CDR1 as MNHEY and CDR2 as SVGAGI. CDR3 in amino acids: CASSQDNNYGYTF. The CDR3 coding sequence is TGTGCCAGCAGTCAGGACAATAACTATGGCTACACCTTC.

The sample holds many counts of this clone. The V call is TRBV3-1 (or the pseudogene TRBV3-2), the J call TRBJ2-7; D possibly corresponds to TRBD1 (7 bases). The germline CDR1 and CDR2 sequences are LGHDT and YNNKEL (reference sequence). V was shortened by 4 bases and J by 0 bases, with 16 bases between the two germline ends. The CDR3 totals 16 residues. Written as DNA, the CDR3 is TGTGCCAGCAGCCGGACGGGACAGACTAGCTCCTACGAGCAGTACTTC. It is translated as CASSRTGQTSSYEQYF.

This chain connects TRBV9 to TRBJ1-2; D perhaps matches TRBD1 (6 bases). The CDR3 is 15 amino acids. Trimming left V 0 bases short and J 8 bases short, with 17 bases between. CDR1 and CDR2 (germline): SGDLS, YYNGEE. The CDR3 DNA follows: TGTGCCAGCAGCGTAGCTGGCAGGGGTTATGAGGGCTACACCTTC. Translated, it gives CASSVAGRGYEGYTF.

The rearrangement uses TRBV7-9 and TRBJ1-6, with no clear D. Germline CDR1 SEHNR, CDR2 FQNEAQ (reference sequence). Between the trimmed V and J ends, which lost 4 bases and 0 bases, there was a span of 10 bases. The CDR3 runs to 16 residues. The CDR3 reads CASSSDSSSYNSPLHF. CDR3 in DNA: TGTGCCAGCAGCTCTGACTCTAGCTCCTATAATTCACCCCTCCACTTT.

The sample holds one count of this clone. The chain uses TRBV5-4 and TRBJ2-5; TRBD2 matches at 9 bases. Germline CDR1 is SGHNT and CDR2 is YYREEE (reference sequence). The CDR3 has 15 amino acids. Unmatched junction bases numbered 5, after V lost 0 bases and J lost 5 bases. CDR3 sequence reads: CASSLASGGSETQYF. The CDR3 nucleotides read TGTGCCAGCAGCTTGGCCAGCGGGGGGTCTGAGACCCAGTACTTC. Based on the CDR3 plus reference TRBV5-4 and TRBJ2-5, the full variable domain is ETGVTQSPTHLIKTRGQQVTLRCSSQSGHNTVSWYQQALGQGPQFIFQYYREEENGRGNFPPRFSGLQFPNYSSELNVNALELDDSALYLCASSLASGGSETQYFGPGTRLLVL.

This chain joins TRBV3-1 (or the pseudogene TRBV3-2) and TRBJ1-6; 7 bases fit TRBD1. Germline CDR1 and CDR2: LGHDT and YNNKEL (reference sequence). Trimming at V came to 5 bases and at J to 8 bases, leaving 6 bases not matched to a gene. CDR3 size: 14 residues. The CDR3 sequence: CASSKNQGDSPLHF. CDR3 in DNA: TGTGCCAGCAGCAAGAATCAGGGGGATTCACCCCTCCACTTT.

This rearrangement joins TRBV19 to TRBJ1-2; D is ambiguous. CDR3 length equals 14 residues. The V end was cut by 1 base, the J end by 1 base, with 7 bases between. Germline V gene sequence: CDR1 LNHDA, CDR2 SQIVND (reference sequence). The CDR3 nucleotides are TGTGCCAGTAGTATAGGAGGCAATAACTATGGCTACACCTTC. Translated: CASSIGGNNYGYTF. Full variable domain (outside the CDR3, taken from reference TRBV19 and TRBJ1-2): DGGITQSPKYLFRKEGQNVTLSCEQNLNHDAMYWYRQDPGQGLRLIYYSQIVNDFQKGDIAEGYSVSREKKESFPLTVTSAQKNPTAFYLCASSIGGNNYGYTFGSGTRLTVV.

Only a few counts were recorded for this clone. The same CDR3 also results from other DNA sequences found in this sample. The chain links TRBV5-1 to TRBJ2-7; 10 bases match TRBD1. This CDR3 region has 14 residues. The V and J ends lost 4 bases and 2 bases, in that order; junction bases with no gene match: 3. Germline-derived CDR1 and CDR2 are SGHRS and YFSETQ. The CDR3 protein is CASSLGQGAYEQYF. The DNA for the CDR3 is TGCGCCAGCAGCCTAGGACAGGGGGCCTACGAGCAGTACTTC.

V and J are TRBV29-1 and TRBJ2-2; tentatively, D is TRBD1 (7 bases). In germline, CDR1 is SQVTM, CDR2 ANQGSEA. Trimming left V 5 bases short and J 4 bases short, with 11 bases between. This CDR3 region has 13 residues. Written as DNA, the CDR3 is TGCAGCGTTCGCAGGGGGGCCACCGGGGAGCTGTTTTTT. Translating gives CSVRRGATGELFF.

The chain employs TRBV4-1 and TRBJ2-2; a possible D gene is TRBD1 (5 bases). The germline V gene encodes CDR1 MGHRA and CDR2 YSYEKL. CDR3 length: 15 amino acids. V was shortened by 3 bases and J by 6 bases, with 14 bases between the two germline ends. In DNA, the CDR3 is TGCGCCAGCAGCCAGGAAGCAGGGTCCCCCGGGGAGCTGTTTTTT. Amino acids: CASSQEAGSPGELFF.

The chain couples TRBV9 to TRBJ2-5, with D tentatively TRBD1 (6 bases). The CDR3 has 16 amino acids. Trimming stripped 0 bases from V and 0 bases from J, with 12 bases between. Germline V gives CDR1 SGDLS, CDR2 YYNGEE. The CDR3 region has the DNA TGTGCCAGCAGCGTAGCATTTGGGGGCCACCAAGAGACCCAGTACTTC. Protein sequence: CASSVAFGGHQETQYF.

This CDR3 is CASSAQEEGQPQHF. The CDR3 bases are TGTGCCAGCAGCGCGCAGGAAGAGGGTCAGCCCCAGCATTTT. The chain employs TRBV9 and TRBJ1-5; D not resolved. The CDR3 is made up of 14 amino acids. Germline lookup yields CDR1 SGDLS and CDR2 YYNGEE. V was clipped by 3 bases and J by 6 bases, with 13 bases between them.

This clone showed up just once. The rearrangement joins TRBV7-2 to TRBJ1-6; D unclear. The germline V gene has CDR1 SGHTA and CDR2 FQGNSA. The CDR3 loop spans 16 amino acids. V lost 1 base to trimming and J lost 8 bases, with 15 bases between them. The CDR3 is CASSLESRTSDSPLHF. CDR3 DNA sequence: TGTGCCAGCAGCTTAGAATCTAGAACATCTGATTCACCCCTCCACTTT.

The V call is TRBV5-1, the J call TRBJ2-2; 9 bases line up with TRBD2. The germline gives CDR1 SGHRS, CDR2 YFSETQ. Trimming took 2 bases from V and 2 from J; bases not matched to a gene: 4. The CDR3 loop spans 16 amino acids. CDR3 loop: CASSFRTSANTGELFF. The DNA of the CDR3 is TGCGCCAGCAGCTTTAGGACTAGCGCTAACACCGGGGAGCTGTTTTTT.

The chain has TRBV4-1 and TRBJ2-2, with D perhaps matching TRBD1 (5 bases). The ends were cut back, 1 base at V and 2 bases at J, with 11 bases in the middle. This CDR3 is built from 16 residues. The germline gives CDR1 MGHRA, CDR2 YSYEKL. DNA of the CDR3: TGCGCCAGCAGCCAAGTATCGACAGTTAACACCGGGGAGCTGTTTTTT. Its translation: CASSQVSTVNTGELFF.

The chain links TRBV27 to TRBJ2-5, with a possible D match to TRBD2 (6 bases). The CDR3 has 17 residues. The V end was cut by 6 bases, the J end by 6 bases, with 26 bases between. Looked up from germline, CDR1 is MNHEY and CDR2 is SMNVEV (reference sequence). The DNA for the CDR3 is TGTGCCAGCAGCCTACGGGCCGGGGGAGAGGCCGTGAAGACCCAGTACTTC. Translation gives CASSLRAGGEAVKTQYF.

This clone was recorded once. This sequence joins TRBV27 and TRBJ2-1, with D tentatively TRBD2 (5 bases). V gave up 2 bases and J gave up 0 bases, with 8 bases separating them. This CDR3 has 15 amino acids. Germline CDR1 reads MNHEY; CDR2 reads SMNVEV (reference sequence). The chain's CDR3 is CASSLRENSYNEQFF. DNA of the CDR3: TGTGCCAGCAGTTTAAGGGAGAACTCCTACAATGAGCAGTTCTTC.

The V gene is TRBV28, the J gene TRBJ2-7; 8 bases align to TRBD1. The V gene's germline CDR1 is MDHEN and CDR2 SYDVKM. The CDR3 contains 15 residues. The V gene end was trimmed by 3 bases and the J gene end by 3 bases; junction bases not matched to a gene: 7. CDR3 nucleotide sequence: TGTGCCAGCAGTTTTGACAGGGGTCCCCTCTACGAGCAGTACTTC. Residues: CASSFDRGPLYEQYF.

This clone was seen a few times. V and J are TRBV19 and TRBJ1-2; TRBD1 aligns across 8 bases. CDR1 is LNHDA, CDR2 SQIVND, per germline (reference sequence). There are 15 residues in the CDR3. V lost 7 bases and J lost 4; bases outside the gene matches: 11. The CDR3 nucleotides read TGTGCCAGTACCCTCGAGGGTCAGGGGGCCTATGGCTACACCTTC. Translation gives CASTLEGQGAYGYTF.

The rearrangement links TRBV7-6 to TRBJ1-1; 8 bases line up with TRBD1. The CDR3 is 14 residues long. The trim removed 2 bases at V and 4 bases at J, leaving 3 bases unmatched. From germline, CDR1 is SGHVS and CDR2 FNYEAQ. DNA for the CDR3: TGTGCCAGCAGCTTACAACAGGGGGGCACTGAAGCTTTCTTT. Translation: CASSLQQGGTEAFF.